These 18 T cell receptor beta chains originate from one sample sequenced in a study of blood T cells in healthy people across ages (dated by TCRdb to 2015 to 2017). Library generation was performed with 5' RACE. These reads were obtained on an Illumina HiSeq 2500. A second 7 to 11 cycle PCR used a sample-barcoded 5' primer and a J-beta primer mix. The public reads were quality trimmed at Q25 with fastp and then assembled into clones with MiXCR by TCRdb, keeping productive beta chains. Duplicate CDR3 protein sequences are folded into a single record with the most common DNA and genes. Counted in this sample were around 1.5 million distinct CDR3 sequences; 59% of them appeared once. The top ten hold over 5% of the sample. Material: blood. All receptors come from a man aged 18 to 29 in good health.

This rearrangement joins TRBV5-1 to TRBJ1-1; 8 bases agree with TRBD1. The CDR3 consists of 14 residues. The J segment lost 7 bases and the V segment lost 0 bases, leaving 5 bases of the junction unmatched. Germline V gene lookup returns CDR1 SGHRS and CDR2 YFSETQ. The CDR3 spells CASSLVRTGNEAFF. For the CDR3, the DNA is TGCGCCAGCAGCTTGGTTAGGACAGGGAATGAAGCTTTCTTT.

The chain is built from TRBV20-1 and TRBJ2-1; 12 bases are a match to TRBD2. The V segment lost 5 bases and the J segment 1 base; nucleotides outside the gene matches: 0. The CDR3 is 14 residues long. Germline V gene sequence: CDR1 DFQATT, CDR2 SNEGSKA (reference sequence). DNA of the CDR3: TGCAGTGCTGGACTAGCGGGATCCTACAATGAGCAGTTCTTC. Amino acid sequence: CSAGLAGSYNEQFF.

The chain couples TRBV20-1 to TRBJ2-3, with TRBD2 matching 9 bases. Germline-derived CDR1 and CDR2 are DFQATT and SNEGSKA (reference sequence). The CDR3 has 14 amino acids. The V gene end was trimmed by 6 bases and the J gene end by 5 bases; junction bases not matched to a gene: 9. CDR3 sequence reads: CSARGAGGIDTQYF. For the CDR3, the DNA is TGCAGTGCCCGAGGAGCGGGGGGCATAGATACGCAGTATTTT.

The CDR3 region has the DNA TGCGCCAGCAGCCAAGCCGCGCGCGACAACTATGGCTACACCTTC. This sequence encodes CASSQAARDNYGYTF. V is TRBV4-3 and J is TRBJ1-2; D unresolved. Germline V gene lookup returns CDR1 LGHNA and CDR2 YSLEER. This CDR3 contains 15 residues. The ends were cut back, 1 base at V and 2 bases at J, with 11 bases in the middle.

DNA of the CDR3: TGCGCCAGCAGCTATGGGACTACCCTCACCTACGAGCAGTACTTC. It encodes CASSYGTTLTYEQYF. The chain has TRBV5-1 and TRBJ2-7; TRBD2 agrees at 7 bases. Germline values: CDR1 SGHRS, CDR2 YFSETQ. V was pared by 3 bases and J by 2 bases, with 8 bases of the junction left unmatched. CDR3 length equals 15 residues.

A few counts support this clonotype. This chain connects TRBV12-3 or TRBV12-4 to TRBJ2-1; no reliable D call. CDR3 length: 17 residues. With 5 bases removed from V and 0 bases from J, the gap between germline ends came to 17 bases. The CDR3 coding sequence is TGTGCCAGCAGTCCCACCTTCGGGCAGAGCTCCTACAATGAGCAGTTCTTC. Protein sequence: CASSPTFGQSSYNEQFF.

CDR3 amino acids: CASSLTQEAETQYF. The CDR3 coding sequence is TGTGCCAGCAGCTTAACACAGGAGGCAGAGACCCAGTACTTC. The V and J genes are TRBV7-9 and TRBJ2-7; possibly TRBD1 or TRBD2 for D (5 bases each). TRBJ2-5 matches the DNA end more closely, so the J call is doubtful. The length of the CDR3 is 14 residues. Germline V gene sequence: CDR1 SEHNR, CDR2 FQNEAQ (reference sequence).

In nucleotides, the CDR3 is TGTGCCAGCAGCTTAGATCCCGTGGATACGCAGTATTTT. The encoded protein is CASSLDPVDTQYF. The genes are TRBV7-2 and TRBJ2-3; D is undetermined. The CDR3 loop spans 13 amino acids. V lost 1 base and J lost 6, with 8 bases in between. CDR1 SGHTA and CDR2 FQGNSA come from the germline V gene.

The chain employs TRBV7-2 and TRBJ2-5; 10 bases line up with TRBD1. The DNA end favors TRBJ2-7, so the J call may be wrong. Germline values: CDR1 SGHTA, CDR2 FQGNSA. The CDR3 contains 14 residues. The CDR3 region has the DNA TGTGCCAGCAGCTTAGTGGACAGGGGGGGCGAGCAGTACTTC. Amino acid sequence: CASSLVDRGGEQYF.

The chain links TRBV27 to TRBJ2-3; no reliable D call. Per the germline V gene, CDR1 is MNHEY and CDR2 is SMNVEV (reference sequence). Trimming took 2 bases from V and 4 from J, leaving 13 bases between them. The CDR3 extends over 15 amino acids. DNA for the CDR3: TGTGCCAGCAGTTTAGGTCTGAAAAGCCCAGATACGCAGTATTTT. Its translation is CASSLGLKSPDTQYF.

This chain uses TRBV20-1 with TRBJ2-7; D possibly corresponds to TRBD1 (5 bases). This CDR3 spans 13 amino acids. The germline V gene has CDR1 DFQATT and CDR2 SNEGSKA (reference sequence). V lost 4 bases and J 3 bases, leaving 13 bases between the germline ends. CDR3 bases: TGCAGTGCTATTACAGGCTCAGACTACGAGCAGTACTTC. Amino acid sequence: CSAITGSDYEQYF.

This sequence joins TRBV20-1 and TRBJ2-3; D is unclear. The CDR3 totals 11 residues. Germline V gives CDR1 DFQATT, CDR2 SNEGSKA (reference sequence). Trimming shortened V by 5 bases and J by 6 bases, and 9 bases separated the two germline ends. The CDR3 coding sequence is TGCAGTGCTGGTGATTGGGATACGCAGTATTTT. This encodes CSAGDWDTQYF.

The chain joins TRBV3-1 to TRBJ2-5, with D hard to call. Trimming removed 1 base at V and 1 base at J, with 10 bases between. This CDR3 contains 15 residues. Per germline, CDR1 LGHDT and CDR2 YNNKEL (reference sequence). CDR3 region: CASSQVDRPQETQYF. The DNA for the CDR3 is TGTGCCAGCAGCCAAGTAGATCGTCCCCAAGAGACCCAGTACTTC.

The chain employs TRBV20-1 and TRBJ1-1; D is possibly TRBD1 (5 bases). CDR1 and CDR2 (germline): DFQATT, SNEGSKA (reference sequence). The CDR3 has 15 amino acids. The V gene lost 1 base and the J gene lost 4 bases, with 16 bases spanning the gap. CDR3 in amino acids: CSARGLKGRSTEAFF. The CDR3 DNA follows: TGCAGTGCTAGAGGTTTGAAGGGGCGCAGCACTGAAGCTTTCTTT.

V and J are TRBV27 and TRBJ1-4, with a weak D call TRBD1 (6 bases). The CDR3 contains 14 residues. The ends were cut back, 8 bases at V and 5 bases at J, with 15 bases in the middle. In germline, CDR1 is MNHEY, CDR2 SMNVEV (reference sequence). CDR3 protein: CASSQGRPNEKLFF. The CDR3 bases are TGTGCCAGCTCCCAGGGGCGGCCAAATGAAAAACTGTTTTTT.

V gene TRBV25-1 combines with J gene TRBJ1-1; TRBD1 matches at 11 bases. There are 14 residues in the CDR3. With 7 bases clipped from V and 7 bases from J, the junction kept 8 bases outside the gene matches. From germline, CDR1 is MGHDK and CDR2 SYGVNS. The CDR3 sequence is CASKGQGAPGEAFF. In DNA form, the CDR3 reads TGTGCCAGCAAAGGACAGGGGGCGCCTGGTGAAGCTTTCTTT.

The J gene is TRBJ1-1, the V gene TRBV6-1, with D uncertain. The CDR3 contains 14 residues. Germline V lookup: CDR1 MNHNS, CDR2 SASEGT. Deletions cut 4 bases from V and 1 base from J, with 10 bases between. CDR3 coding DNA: TGTGCCAGCAGTGGGAAATTTTCGAACACTGAAGCTTTCTTT. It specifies CASSGKFSNTEAFF.

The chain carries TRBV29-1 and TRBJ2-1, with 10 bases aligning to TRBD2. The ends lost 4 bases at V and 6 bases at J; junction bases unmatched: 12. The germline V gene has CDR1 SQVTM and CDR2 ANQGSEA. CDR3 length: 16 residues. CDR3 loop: CSVASGLAGVGNEQFF. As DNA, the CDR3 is TGCAGCGTTGCCTCGGGGCTAGCGGGAGTTGGCAATGAGCAGTTCTTC.